These 14 T cell receptor beta chains originate from one sample sequenced in a study of OX40 agonist ivuxolimab in advanced cancers. The method was immunoSEQ multiplex PCR; TCRdb's version includes in-frame clones alone and lacks a portion of them. The table records roughly 61,000 clones, approximately 90% of them present only once. This specimen was CD4+ or CD8+ T cells sorted from blood, taken in a trial of the OX40 agonist ivuxolimab. The receptor source for this set is an adult with an advanced solid tumor such as melanoma, head and neck, liver or kidney cancer.

The chain employs TRBV6-4 and TRBJ2-1; D gene unclear. Looked up from germline, CDR1 is MRHNA and CDR2 is SNTAGT. CDR3 length equals 14 residues. Trimming shortened V by 2 bases and J by 8 bases, and 13 bases separated the two germline ends. CDR3: CASSDHGGVDEQFF. The CDR3 bases are TGTGCCAGCAGTGACCACGGTGGGGTCGATGAGCAGTTCTTC.

V and J are TRBV5-1 and TRBJ2-7, with D perhaps being TRBD1 or TRBD2 (5 bases each). CDR3 length: 15 residues. Germline V gives CDR1 SGHRS, CDR2 YFSETQ. V lost 0 bases, J lost 0 bases, and 10 bases lay in between. The DNA of the CDR3 is TGCGCCAGCAGCTTGGTGGCAGGGAGCTCCTACGAGCAGTACTTC. The encoded protein is CASSLVAGSSYEQYF.

The CDR3, as DNA: TGTGCCAGCAGCTCGGACAGGGAGAATCAGCCCCAGCATTTT. Translated, it gives CASSSDRENQPQHF. The rearrangement uses TRBV7-9 and TRBJ1-5, with 8 bases identical to TRBD1. The J segment lost 4 bases and the V segment lost 4 bases, leaving 3 bases of the junction unmatched. Germline CDR1 and CDR2: SEHNR and FQNEAQ (reference sequence). This CDR3 is 14 amino acids long. Full variable domain (outside the CDR3, taken from reference TRBV7-9 and TRBJ1-5): DTGVSQNPRHKITKRGQNVTFRCDPISEHNRLYWYRQTLGQGPEFLTYFQNEAQLEKSRLLSDRFSAERPKGSFSTLEIQRTEQGDSAMYLCASSSDRENQPQHFGDGTRLSIL.

CDR3 sequence reads: CASSESAPEGDQPQHF. The CDR3 DNA reads as TGTGCCAGCAGTGAGTCGGCTCCCGAAGGGGATCAGCCCCAGCATTTT. The V gene is TRBV2, the J gene TRBJ1-5, with a tentative D call TRBD1 (5 bases). Per germline, CDR1 SNHLY and CDR2 FYNNEI. The CDR3 contains 16 residues. Between the trimmed V and J ends, which lost 3 bases and 5 bases, there was a span of 17 bases.

The gene calls are TRBV28 and TRBJ2-3; D is unresolved. V lost 4 bases and J lost 2, with 13 bases in between. Germline values: CDR1 MDHEN, CDR2 SYDVKM. The CDR3 has 15 residues. CDR3 DNA sequence: TGTGCCAGCAGTTCTTTTCGGGCAGACACAGATACGCAGTATTTT. Translating it yields CASSSFRADTDTQYF.

The chain uses TRBV10-1 and TRBJ2-5; 10 bases are a match to TRBD2. Germline V lookup: CDR1 WNHNN, CDR2 SYGVQD (reference sequence). This CDR3 is built from 16 residues. V lost 5 bases and J lost 0; bases outside the gene matches: 6. CDR3 protein: CASSIGSGGNQETQYF. The CDR3 DNA reads as TGCGCCAGCAGTATCGGTAGCGGGGGGAACCAAGAGACCCAGTACTTC.

This rearrangement joins TRBV28 to TRBJ2-7; either TRBD1 or TRBD2 may supply D (6 bases each). The ends were cut back, 5 bases at V and 4 bases at J, with 15 bases in the middle. The CDR3 extends over 14 amino acids. CDR1 and CDR2 from the germline V gene are MDHEN and SYDVKM. Here the CDR3 reads CASSQGGFWYEQYF. CDR3 DNA: TGTGCCAGCAGTCAAGGGGGGTTTTGGTACGAGCAGTACTTC.

This chain's CDR3 is CASSFQLGPRDEQFF. The DNA for the CDR3 is TGCGCCAGCAGCTTCCAGCTTGGACCTAGGGATGAGCAGTTCTTC. The chain combines TRBV5-1 with TRBJ2-1; D gene uncertain. The V and J ends lost 2 bases and 8 bases respectively, with 17 bases between them. CDR3 length: 15 residues. In germline, CDR1 is SGHRS, CDR2 YFSETQ.

The V gene is TRBV4-1, the J gene TRBJ2-7; 10 nucleotides agree with TRBD1. Germline V CDR1 and CDR2: MGHRA, YSYEKL. V lost 2 bases to trimming and J lost 9 bases; unmatched junction nucleotides: 22. The CDR3 is 19 amino acids. The CDR3 loop reads CASSQLPGQGSFQPFVQYF. CDR3 bases: TGCGCCAGCAGCCAACTACCGGGACAGGGGTCCTTCCAACCCTTCGTGCAGTACTTC.

The chain recombines TRBV7-3 with TRBJ2-1; tentatively, D is TRBD2 (6 bases). The CDR3 runs 20 residues. Trimming cost V 5 bases and J 0 bases, with 26 bases left between them. Germline values: CDR1 SGHTA, CDR2 FQGTGA. CDR3: CASSGGIIGDSLSSYNEQFF. The CDR3 DNA sequence: TGTGCCAGCAGCGGGGGGATAATCGGAGATAGCCTGAGCTCCTACAATGAGCAGTTCTTC.

This clone showed up just a few times. The V and J genes are TRBV5-1 and TRBJ2-2, with unresolved D. The germline V and J ends were trimmed by 4 bases and 6 bases, with 7 bases remaining between them. Looked up from germline, CDR1 is SGHRS and CDR2 is YFSETQ. This CDR3 region has 12 residues. The CDR3 DNA sequence: TGCGCCAGCAGCCCTGGGGCCGGGGAGCTGTTTTTT. Translated, it gives CASSPGAGELFF.

The J gene is TRBJ1-4, the V gene TRBV7-2; D is uncertain. Deletions cut 2 bases from V and 8 bases from J, with 12 bases between. The CDR3 consists of 14 residues. CDR1 is SGHTA and CDR2 is FQGNSA in the germline V gene. The CDR3 loop reads CASSLYDASEKLFF. The CDR3 DNA sequence: TGTGCCAGCAGCTTATATGATGCCAGCGAAAAACTGTTTTTT. The full variable domain, completed using reference TRBV7-2 and TRBJ1-4, is GAGVSQSPSNKVTEKGKDVELRCDPISGHTALYWYRQSLGQGLEFLIYFQGNSAPDKSGLPSDRFSAERTGGSVSTLTIQRTQQEDSAVYLCASSLYDASEKLFFGSGTQLSVL.

The chain is built from TRBV30 and TRBJ2-1; D ambiguous. Trimming left V 5 bases short and J 8 bases short, with 16 bases between. Germline V gives CDR1 GTSNPN, CDR2 SVGIG (reference sequence). CDR3 length: 13 residues. The CDR3 loop is CAWGEIKWYEQFF. The CDR3 DNA is TGTGCCTGGGGGGAAATTAAATGGTATGAGCAGTTCTTC.

This clone was counted once. The chain carries TRBV5-1 and TRBJ2-1, with D possibly matching TRBD1 (5 bases). The CDR3 runs 12 residues. V was cut by 0 bases and J by 7 bases, with 5 bases left in between. From germline, CDR1 is SGHRS and CDR2 YFSETQ. The CDR3: CASSLAGNEQFF. Here the CDR3 DNA reads TGCGCCAGCAGCTTGGCAGGGAATGAGCAGTTCTTC.